The 12 T cell receptor beta chains below were found in one sample sequenced in a study of T cell responses to AZD1222 COVID-19 vaccine. This table comes from immunoSEQ multiplex PCR, and its TCRdb copy is limited to in-frame clones, with some not included. The sample holds 120,000 or so clones, about 90% seen once. The sample consisted of peripheral blood, taken on day 0 of MenACWY control vaccination. Source of these receptors: an adult in good health.

This chain links TRBV4-1 with TRBJ2-1; the D is unclear. This CDR3 is 16 amino acids long. V was shortened by 4 bases and J by 4 bases, with 17 bases between the two germline ends. Germline V gene lookup returns CDR1 MGHRA and CDR2 YSYEKL. CDR3 DNA: TGCGCCAGCAGCCCAAACCCCCCGCCGAGTTACAATGAGCAGTTCTTC. Translation: CASSPNPPPSYNEQFF.

This clone was observed a single time. This chain uses TRBV15 with TRBJ1-1, with 8 bases that match TRBD1. Germline V gene sequence: CDR1 LNHNV, CDR2 YYDKDF (reference sequence). Trimming took 4 bases from V and 3 from J; bases not matched to a gene: 7. The CDR3 has 15 amino acids. The CDR3 sequence is CATSIGQGGDTEAFF. Here the CDR3 DNA reads TGTGCCACCAGCATAGGACAGGGAGGAGACACTGAAGCTTTCTTT.

This clone was counted once. The chain is built from TRBV7-9 and TRBJ2-7, with 7 nucleotides matching TRBD1. V was clipped by 6 bases and J by 6 bases; unmatched bases: 14. Germline assignment: CDR1 SEHNR and CDR2 FQNEAQ (reference sequence). The CDR3 contains 15 residues. The CDR3 region has the DNA TGTGCCAGCAGTTCCGACAGGGTATCTTTTGGCGAGCAGTACGTC. It yields the protein CASSSDRVSFGEQYV.

The chain uses TRBV28 and TRBJ1-3; D is perhaps TRBD1 (5 bases). V was shortened by 5 bases and J by 0 bases, with 17 bases between the two germline ends. There are 17 residues in the CDR3. Looked up from germline, CDR1 is MDHEN and CDR2 is SYDVKM. Written as DNA, the CDR3 is TGTGCCAGCAGTCCCCAGACAGCCCAAAGCTCTGGAAACACCATATATTTT. Residues: CASSPQTAQSSGNTIYF.

V usage is TRBV5-4 and J usage is TRBJ1-2; weak D call: TRBD1 (6 bases). This CDR3 has 16 amino acids. The V end was cut by 0 bases, the J end by 4 bases, with 16 bases between. CDR1 and CDR2 (germline): SGHNT, YYREEE (reference sequence). This chain's CDR3 is CASSLGGGNVGYGYTF. As DNA, the CDR3 is TGTGCCAGCAGCTTGGGAGGGGGGAATGTCGGCTATGGCTACACCTTC. Based on the CDR3 plus reference TRBV5-4 and TRBJ1-2, the full variable domain is ETGVTQSPTHLIKTRGQQVTLRCSSQSGHNTVSWYQQALGQGPQFIFQYYREEENGRGNFPPRFSGLQFPNYSSELNVNALELDDSALYLCASSLGGGNVGYGYTFGSGTRLTVV.

This clone appeared a single time. The chain employs TRBV11-2 and TRBJ1-1, with D perhaps TRBD1 (5 bases). CDR1 is SGHAT, CDR2 FQNNGV, per germline. The CDR3 covers 15 residues. V was clipped by 6 bases and J by 1 base, with 15 bases between them. Here the CDR3 reads CASRATIRGNTEAFF. Written as DNA, the CDR3 is TGTGCCAGCAGAGCCACAATTAGGGGGAACACTGAAGCTTTCTTT.

V is TRBV28 and J is TRBJ2-2; 7 nucleotides line up with TRBD2. This CDR3 is built from 18 residues. V dropped 5 bases and J dropped 3; count of bases not matched to a gene: 15. CDR1 and CDR2 from the germline V gene are MDHEN and SYDVKM. CDR3 sequence (DNA): TGTGCCAGCAGTCCACCGGGACTATCCGCTTTATACACCGGGGAGCTGTTTTTT. Translating it yields CASSPPGLSALYTGELFF.

The chain links TRBV28 to TRBJ2-5; 10 nucleotides agree with TRBD1. J was trimmed by 3 bases and V by 2 bases; bases with no gene match: 3. The CDR3 has 15 residues. Germline V gene lookup returns CDR1 MDHEN and CDR2 SYDVKM. The CDR3 sequence: CASSLLGTGEETQYF. The CDR3 DNA is TGTGCCAGCAGTTTACTAGGGACAGGGGAAGAGACCCAGTACTTC. Full variable domain (rest looked up from reference TRBV28 and TRBJ2-5): DVKVTQSSRYLVKRTGEKVFLECVQDMDHENMFWYRQDPGLGLRLIYFSYDVKMKEKGDIPEGYSVSREKKERFSLILESASTNQTSMYLCASSLLGTGEETQYFGPGTRLLVL.

V gene TRBV7-6 combines with J gene TRBJ2-1, with 12 bases fitting TRBD1. CDR3 length: 15 residues. Trimming at V came to 1 base and at J to 6 bases, leaving 1 base not matched to a gene. Germline CDR1 is SGHVS and CDR2 is FNYEAQ. CDR3 bases: TGTGCCAGCAGCTTAGGGGGACAGGGGGCCAATGAGCAGTTCTTC. Protein product: CASSLGGQGANEQFF. Together with reference TRBV7-6 and TRBJ2-1, the CDR3 gives the full variable domain: GAGVSQSPRYKVTKRGQDVALRCDPISGHVSLYWYRQALGQGPEFLTYFNYEAQQDKSGLPNDRFSAERPEGSISTLTIQRTEQRDSAMYRCASSLGGQGANEQFFGPGTRLTVL.

The V gene is TRBV25-1, the J gene TRBJ1-1; the match to TRBD1 covers 10 bases. Per the germline V gene, CDR1 is MGHDK and CDR2 is SYGVNS. The CDR3 length is 15 residues. V trimming: 4 bases; J trimming: 5 bases; junction bases outside the gene matches: 7. The CDR3 is CASSAHRDRGTEAFF. CDR3 nucleotides: TGTGCCAGCAGTGCCCATCGGGACAGGGGTACTGAAGCTTTCTTT.

The count of this clone is one. The rearrangement joins TRBV28 to TRBJ2-3, with TRBD2 identical over 7 bases. Germline values: CDR1 MDHEN, CDR2 SYDVKM. J was trimmed by 1 base and V by 2 bases; bases with no gene match: 0. The CDR3 contains 14 residues. The CDR3 protein is CASSLAGGTDTQYF. CDR3 nucleotides: TGTGCCAGCAGTTTAGCGGGGGGCACAGATACGCAGTATTTT.

This chain connects TRBV28 to TRBJ1-1; 8 nucleotides align to TRBD1. The V and J ends lost 1 base and 1 base, in that order; junction bases with no gene match: 8. Per the germline V gene, CDR1 is MDHEN and CDR2 is SYDVKM. This CDR3 is built from 17 residues. The CDR3 bases are TGTGCCAGCAGTTTATTGGTCACAGGGGGATCGAACACTGAAGCTTTCTTT. Its protein is CASSLLVTGGSNTEAFF.